This TCR beta chain appears in the sequencing data of a study of CD8 T cells in Susac syndrome. Study observations and caveats: The TCR sequencing and HLA analysis in the study involved a relatively small number of individuals, as the study acknowledged.

From blood CD8+ and CD4+ T cells, TCR beta sequences were generated. TEMRA cells were FACS-enriched, and CD8+ and CD4+ T cells were isolated negatively. The V gene's germline CDR1 is PRHDT and CDR2 FYEKMQ (reference sequence). The CDR3 consists of 16 residues. V was clipped by 10 bases and J by 5 bases; unmatched bases: 15. With regard to this clonotype: The target antigen is unknown.

RNA amounts of roughly 0.45 to 1 ug underwent reverse transcription with random hexamers. Amplification of TCR beta CDR3 used immunoSEQ multiplex PCR across 54 Vbeta and 13 Jbeta. MiXCR was run by TCRdb on the immunoSEQ multiplex PCR reads, yielding one entry per CDR3 protein. The sample holds 150,000 or so distinct CDR3 sequences, around 90% seen once. This TCR was sampled from a human donor in good health. The chain has TRBV13 and TRBJ2-3, with TRBD2 matching 10 bases. Sequenced material: CD4+ T cells from PBMCs. CDR3: CATSQTPSGSVDTQYF. In DNA, the CDR3 is TGTGCCACCTCACAGACCCCTAGCGGGAGTGTAGATACGCAGTATTTT.